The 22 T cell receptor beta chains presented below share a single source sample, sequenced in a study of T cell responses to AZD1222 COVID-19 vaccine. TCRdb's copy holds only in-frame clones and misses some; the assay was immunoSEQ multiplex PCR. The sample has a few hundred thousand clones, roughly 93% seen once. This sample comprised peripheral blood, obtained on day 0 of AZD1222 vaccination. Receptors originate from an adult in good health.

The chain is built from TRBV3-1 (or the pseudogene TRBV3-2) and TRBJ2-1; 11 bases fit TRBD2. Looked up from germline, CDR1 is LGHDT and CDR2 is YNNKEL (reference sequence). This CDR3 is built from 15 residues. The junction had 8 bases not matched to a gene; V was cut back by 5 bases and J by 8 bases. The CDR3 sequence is CASSFSGGAGDEQFF. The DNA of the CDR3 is TGTGCCAGCAGCTTTAGCGGGGGGGCCGGGGATGAGCAGTTCTTC.

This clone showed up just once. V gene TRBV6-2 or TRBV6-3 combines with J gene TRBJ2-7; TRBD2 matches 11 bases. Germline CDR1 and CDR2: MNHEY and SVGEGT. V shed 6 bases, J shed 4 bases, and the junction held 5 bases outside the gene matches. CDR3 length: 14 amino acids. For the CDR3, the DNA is TGTGCCAGCAGCTTCGGACTAGCGGGTTACGAGCAGTACTTC. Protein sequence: CASSFGLAGYEQYF.

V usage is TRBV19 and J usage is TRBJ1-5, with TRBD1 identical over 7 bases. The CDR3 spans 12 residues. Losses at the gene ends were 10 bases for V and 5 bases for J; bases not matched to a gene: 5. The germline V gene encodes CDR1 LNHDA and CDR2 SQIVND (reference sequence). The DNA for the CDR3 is TGTGCCACTAGACAGGGAGATCAGCCCCAGCATTTT. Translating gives CATRQGDQPQHF. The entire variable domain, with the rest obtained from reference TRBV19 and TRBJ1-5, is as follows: DGGITQSPKYLFRKEGQNVTLSCEQNLNHDAMYWYRQDPGQGLRLIYYSQIVNDFQKGDIAEGYSVSREKKESFPLTVTSAQKNPTAFYLCATRQGDQPQHFGDGTRLSIL.

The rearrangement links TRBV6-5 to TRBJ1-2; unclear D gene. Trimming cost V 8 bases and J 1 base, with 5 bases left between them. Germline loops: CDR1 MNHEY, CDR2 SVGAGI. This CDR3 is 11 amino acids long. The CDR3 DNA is TGTGCCAGCTCACTTAACTATGGCTACACCTTC. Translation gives CASSLNYGYTF.

The CDR3 sequence: CASRIAGGADYGYTF. The CDR3 bases are TGTGCCAGCCGTATCGCAGGGGGCGCCGACTATGGCTACACCTTC. V is TRBV6-5 and J is TRBJ1-2; 8 bases map to TRBD1. With V trimmed by 8 bases and J by 3 bases, 11 bases remained unmatched. Germline values: CDR1 MNHEY, CDR2 SVGAGI. The CDR3 consists of 15 residues.

The CDR3 nucleotides are TGTGCCAGCAGCCAAGCGGGGACGGCCCTTATCGACGAGCAGTACTTC. Protein product: CASSQAGTALIDEQYF. The V and J genes are TRBV3-1 (or the pseudogene TRBV3-2) and TRBJ2-7; perhaps D is TRBD1 or TRBD2 (5 bases each). This CDR3 is built from 16 residues. V lost 1 base and J lost 5, with 18 bases in between. Germline CDR1 LGHDT, CDR2 YNNKEL (reference sequence).

The CDR3 sequence is CASVGVVWTEAFF. CDR3 nucleotides: TGTGCCAGCGTGGGGGTCGTTTGGACTGAAGCTTTCTTT. J is TRBJ1-1 and V is TRBV2; D is possibly TRBD1 (5 bases). V lost 8 bases and J lost 5, with 15 bases in between. The germline CDR1 and CDR2 sequences are SNHLY and FYNNEI. The CDR3 runs to 13 residues.

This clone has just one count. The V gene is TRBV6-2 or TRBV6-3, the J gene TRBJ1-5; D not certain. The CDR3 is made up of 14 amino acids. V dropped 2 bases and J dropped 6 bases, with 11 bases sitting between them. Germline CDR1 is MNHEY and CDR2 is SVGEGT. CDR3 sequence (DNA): TGTGCCAGCAGTTACCCAGGTTATACTCAGCCCCAGCATTTT. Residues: CASSYPGYTQPQHF.

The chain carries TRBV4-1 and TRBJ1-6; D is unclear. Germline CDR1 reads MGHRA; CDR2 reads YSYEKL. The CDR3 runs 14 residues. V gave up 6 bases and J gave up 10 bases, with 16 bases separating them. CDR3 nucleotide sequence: TGCGCCAGCAGTCCAAAGGGAGCGGGGTCACCCCTCCACTTT. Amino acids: CASSPKGAGSPLHF.

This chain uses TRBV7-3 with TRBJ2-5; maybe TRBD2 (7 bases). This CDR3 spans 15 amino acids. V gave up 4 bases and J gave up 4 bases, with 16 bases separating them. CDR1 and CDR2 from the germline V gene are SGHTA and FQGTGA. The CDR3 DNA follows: TGTGCCAGCAGCTCAACGGTCGGGGGGCGAGAGACCCAGTACTTC. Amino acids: CASSSTVGGRETQYF.

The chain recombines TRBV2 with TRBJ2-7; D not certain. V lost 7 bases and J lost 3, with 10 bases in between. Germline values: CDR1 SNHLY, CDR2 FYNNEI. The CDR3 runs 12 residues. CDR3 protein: CASTKQSYEQYF. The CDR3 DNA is TGTGCCAGCACGAAACAGAGCTACGAGCAGTACTTC. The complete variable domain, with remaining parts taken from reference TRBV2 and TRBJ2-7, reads EPEVTQTPSHQVTQMGQEVILRCVPISNHLYFYWYRQILGQKVEFLVSFYNNEISEKSEIFDDQFSVERPDGSNFTLKIRSTKLEDSAMYFCASTKQSYEQYFGPGTRLTVT.

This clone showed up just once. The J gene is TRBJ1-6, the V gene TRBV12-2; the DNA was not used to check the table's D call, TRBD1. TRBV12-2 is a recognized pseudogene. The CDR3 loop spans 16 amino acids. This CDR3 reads CASRLEGTGANSPLHF. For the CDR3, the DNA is TGTGCAAGTCGCTTAGAAGGGACAGGGGCTAATTCACCCCTCCACTTT.

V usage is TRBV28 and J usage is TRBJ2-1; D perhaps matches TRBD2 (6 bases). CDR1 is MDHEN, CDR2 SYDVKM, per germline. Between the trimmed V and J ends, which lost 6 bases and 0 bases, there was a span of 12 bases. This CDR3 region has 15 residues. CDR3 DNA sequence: TGTGCCAGCAGCGTAGCGGCGAGCTCCTACAATGAGCAGTTCTTC. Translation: CASSVAASSYNEQFF.

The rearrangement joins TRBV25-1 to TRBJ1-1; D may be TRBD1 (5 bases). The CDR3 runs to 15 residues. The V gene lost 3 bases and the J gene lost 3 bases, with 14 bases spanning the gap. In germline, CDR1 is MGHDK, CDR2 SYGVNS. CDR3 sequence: CASSEPGRGDTEAFF. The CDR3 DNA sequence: TGTGCCAGCAGTGAGCCGGGGCGCGGGGACACTGAAGCTTTCTTT.

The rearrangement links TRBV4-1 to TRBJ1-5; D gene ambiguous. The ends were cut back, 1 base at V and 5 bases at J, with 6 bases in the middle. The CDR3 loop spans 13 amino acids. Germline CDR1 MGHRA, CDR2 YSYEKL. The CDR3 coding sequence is TGCGCCAGCAGCCAAGTCGGGGATCAGCCCCAGCATTTT. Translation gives CASSQVGDQPQHF.

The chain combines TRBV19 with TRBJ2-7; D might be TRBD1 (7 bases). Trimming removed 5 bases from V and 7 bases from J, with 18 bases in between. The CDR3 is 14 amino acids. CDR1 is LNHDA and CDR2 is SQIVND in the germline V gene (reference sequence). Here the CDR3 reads CASSPQGGPEEQYF. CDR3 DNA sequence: TGTGCCAGTAGTCCTCAGGGGGGACCTGAAGAGCAGTACTTC.

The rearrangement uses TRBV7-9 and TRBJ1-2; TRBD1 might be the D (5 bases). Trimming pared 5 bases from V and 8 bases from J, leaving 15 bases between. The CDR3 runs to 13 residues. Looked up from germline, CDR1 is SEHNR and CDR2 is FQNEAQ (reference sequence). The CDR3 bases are TGTGCCAGCAGCCTCGGGAGGGGCGAAGGCTACACCTTC. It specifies CASSLGRGEGYTF.

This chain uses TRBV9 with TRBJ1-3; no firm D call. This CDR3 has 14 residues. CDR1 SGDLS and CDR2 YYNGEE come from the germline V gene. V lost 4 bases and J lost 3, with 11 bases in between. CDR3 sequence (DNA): TGTGCCAGCAGCCCCCTCAGATTTGGAAACACCATATATTTT. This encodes CASSPLRFGNTIYF.

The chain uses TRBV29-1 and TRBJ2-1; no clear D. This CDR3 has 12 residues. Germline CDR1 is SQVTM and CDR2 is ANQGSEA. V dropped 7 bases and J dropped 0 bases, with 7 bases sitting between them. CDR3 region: CSGYGSYNEQFF. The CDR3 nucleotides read TGCAGCGGCTACGGCTCCTACAATGAGCAGTTCTTC.

CDR3 loop: CASSFSTSNYGYTF. The DNA of the CDR3 is TGTGCCAGCAGCTTCTCCACCTCTAACTATGGCTACACCTTC. This chain connects TRBV7-8 to TRBJ1-2; D call uncertain. In germline, CDR1 is SGHVS, CDR2 FQNEAQ. The CDR3 spans 14 residues. V dropped 3 bases and J dropped 0 bases, with 8 bases sitting between them.

The CDR3 protein is CASSGWAGGYTF. DNA for the CDR3: TGTGCCAGCAGCGGTTGGGCGGGCGGCTACACCTTC. The V and J genes are TRBV11-2 and TRBJ1-2; no clear D. The V gene's germline CDR1 is SGHAT and CDR2 FQNNGV. The V end was cut by 5 bases, the J end by 8 bases, with 12 bases between. This CDR3 spans 12 amino acids.

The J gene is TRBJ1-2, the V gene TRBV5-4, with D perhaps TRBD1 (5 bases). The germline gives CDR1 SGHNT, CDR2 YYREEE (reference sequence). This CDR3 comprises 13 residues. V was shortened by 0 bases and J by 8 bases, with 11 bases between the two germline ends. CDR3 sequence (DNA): TGTGCCAGCAGCTTGGCCGGGACCAAAGGCTACACCTTC. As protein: CASSLAGTKGYTF. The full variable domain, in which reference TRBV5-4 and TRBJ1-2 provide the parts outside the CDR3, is ETGVTQSPTHLIKTRGQQVTLRCSSQSGHNTVSWYQQALGQGPQFIFQYYREEENGRGNFPPRFSGLQFPNYSSELNVNALELDDSALYLCASSLAGTKGYTFGSGTRLTVV.